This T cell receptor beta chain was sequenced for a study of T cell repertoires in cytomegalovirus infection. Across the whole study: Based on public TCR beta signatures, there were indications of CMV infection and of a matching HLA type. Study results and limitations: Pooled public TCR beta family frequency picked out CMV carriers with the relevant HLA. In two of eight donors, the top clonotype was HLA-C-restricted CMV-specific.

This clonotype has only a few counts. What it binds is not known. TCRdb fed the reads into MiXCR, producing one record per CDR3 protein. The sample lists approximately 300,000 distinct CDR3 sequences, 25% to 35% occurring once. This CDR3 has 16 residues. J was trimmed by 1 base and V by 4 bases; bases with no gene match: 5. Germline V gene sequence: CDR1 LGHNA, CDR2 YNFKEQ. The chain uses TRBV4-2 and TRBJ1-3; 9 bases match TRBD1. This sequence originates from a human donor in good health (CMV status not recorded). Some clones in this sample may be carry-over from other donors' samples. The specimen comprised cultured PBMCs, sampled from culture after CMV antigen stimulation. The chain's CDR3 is CASSPGTGPSGNTIYF. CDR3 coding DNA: TGTGCCAGCAGCCCTGGGACAGGGCCATCTGGAAACACCATATATTTT.